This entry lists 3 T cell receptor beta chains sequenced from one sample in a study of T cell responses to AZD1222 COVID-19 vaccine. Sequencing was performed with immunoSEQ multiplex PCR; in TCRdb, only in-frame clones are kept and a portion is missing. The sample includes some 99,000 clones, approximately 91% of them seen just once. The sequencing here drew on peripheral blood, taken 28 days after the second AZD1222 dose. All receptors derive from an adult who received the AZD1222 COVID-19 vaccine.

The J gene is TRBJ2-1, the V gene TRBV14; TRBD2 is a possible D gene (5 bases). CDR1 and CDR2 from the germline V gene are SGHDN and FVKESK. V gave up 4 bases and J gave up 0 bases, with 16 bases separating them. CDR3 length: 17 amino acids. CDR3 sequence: CASSPAGWRSSYNEQFF. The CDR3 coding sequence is TGTGCCAGCAGCCCAGCCGGGTGGAGGAGCTCCTACAATGAGCAGTTCTTC.

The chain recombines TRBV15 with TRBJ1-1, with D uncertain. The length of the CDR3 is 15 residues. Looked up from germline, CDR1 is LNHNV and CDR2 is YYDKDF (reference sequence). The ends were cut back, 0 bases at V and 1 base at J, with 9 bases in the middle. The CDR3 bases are TGTGCCACCAGCAGAGATCCGAGAAGGAACACTGAAGCTTTCTTT. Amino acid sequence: CATSRDPRRNTEAFF.

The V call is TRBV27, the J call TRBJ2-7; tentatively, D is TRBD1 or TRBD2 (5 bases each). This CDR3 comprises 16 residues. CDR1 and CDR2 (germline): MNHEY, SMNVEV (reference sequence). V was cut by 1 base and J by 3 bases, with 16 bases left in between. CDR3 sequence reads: CASSLYPGPGRYEQYF. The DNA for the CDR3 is TGTGCCAGCAGTTTATATCCGGGGCCGGGGCGCTACGAGCAGTACTTC.